This T cell receptor beta chain appears in the sequencing data of a study of cytomegalovirus exposure and HLA in healthy donors (dated 2017 in TCRdb). Looking at the study overall: According to an earlier analysis of several hundred of the donors, 150 million to 200 million T cells yielded 120 million or so unique TCR beta sequences and about 300 Gb of sequence data. Approximately 310 gigabases of sequencing data and approximately 85 million unique TCR sequences were included in an early release covering about 620 HLA-typed donors. Of the roughly 400 genotyped donors, approximately 82% fell in the genetic ancestry cluster associated with self-reported Caucasian donors. The study was designed to test whether signatures of past pathogen exposure could be identified by cataloging public T cell receptors. The T cell repertoires of 670 or so subjects were profiled by immunosequencing and related to cytomegalovirus serostatus. A separate validation cohort of 100 to 150 different subjects was used in addition to the roughly 720-subject first cohort. The study combined high-throughput TCR immunosequencing, statistical association of individual TCRs with disease status, and machine learning to predict cytomegalovirus infection status. A later analysis re-examined previously published TCR beta repertoires from roughly 650 donors and added high-resolution HLA genotyping to investigate patterns of TCR occurrence. Rather than drawing on any new phenotypic data, the later analysis identified candidate immune exposures from TCR beta sequences and the way those sequences occurred across donors. To decide whether each TCR beta V gene segment behaved as functional or pseudogenic, an earlier analysis of some 540 of the donors relied on high-throughput TCR beta sequencing. Donor age, sex, ethnicity and CMV serostatus were collected together with the repertoire data. A later genetic analysis used genome-wide SNP genotypes for 398 of the 666 donors, treating that subset as a discovery cohort. All discovery cohort repertoires had been generated using a single sequencing platform. HLA typing covered class I and class II loci at four-digit resolution. Typing coverage varied by locus: about 629-640 donors for A, B, C, DRB1 and DQB1; roughly 520 for DQA1; about 590 for DPA1; under 490 for DPB1. Four to six DR-DQ haplotypes were handled as single units for association and clustering because linkage in the cohort was strong. Among almost 400 genotyped donors of the cohort, an average of 235,054 unique TCR beta nucleotide sequences were sequenced per donor, about a sixth of them non-productive.

Libraries were prepared through the immunoSEQ multiplex PCR assay. The multiplex PCR relied on a mix of 60 forward primers for TCR Vbeta segments and 13 reverse primers for TCR Jbeta segments. A multiplex PCR assay on genomic DNA amplified the CDR3 region of rearranged TCR beta genes. On the Illumina HiSeq System, the amplified TCR beta libraries were sequenced as 87-base-pair reads. Per the original workflow: Across the 500 to 850 repertoires, a later analysis counted approximately 83 million unique TCR beta chains, roughly 11 million of which were shared by at least two donors. A nearest-neighbor algorithm error-corrected the raw reads and collapsed the reads into unique sequences, merging closely related sequences to remove PCR and sequencing errors. CDR3 sequences were aligned to IMGT reference sequences to assign V, D and J gene segments. Each retained sequence needed at least a six-nucleotide match to both a V gene segment and a J gene segment. A rearrangement was called productive if the CDR3 had no stop codons and remained in frame with V and J, and every other rearrangement was called non-productive. Following IMGT convention, CDR3 was defined as the stretch from the second conserved V-encoded cysteine up to the conserved J-encoded phenylalanine. The earlier analysis of about 620 of the donors excluded sequences that lacked an unambiguous match to a single V gene segment. In an earlier analysis of 587 of the donors, a V segment was called functional when productive rearrangements were above 56.7%, and segregating when the standard deviation between donors exceeded 5%. A statistical classification framework was built to diagnose cytomegalovirus status from the catalog of TCR beta chain sequences. In a later analysis, TCR nucleotide sequences were compared against IMGT/GENE-DB human TR gene sequences so that V and J genes could be assigned. Using the TCRdist pipeline, a later analysis assigned CDR3 sequences along with most-parsimonious VDJ recombination scenarios. In a later analysis, every TCR beta chain was defined by the combination of its CDR3 amino acid sequence and its V-gene family, and reads without a unique V-gene family were dropped. A later analysis removed nearly 600 highly shared, low-generation-probability nucleotide sequences to deal with suspected cross-contamination and a sequencing artifact. In a later analysis, a clonal expansion index was calculated for each public chain from normalized within-repertoire ranks of inferred template counts. In a later analysis, generation probabilities were computed with a VDJ recombination model fitted to out-of-frame rearrangements, and the resulting probabilities were checked against IGoR. In a later analysis, hypergeometric tests were used to score TCR-TCR, TCR-HLA and TCR-CMV co-occurrence, with a repertoire-size bias correction applied to TCR pairs. False discovery rates were estimated in a later analysis by permuting HLA or CMV assignments 20 times. In a later analysis, co-occurring TCRs were grouped with DBSCAN, and TCRdist sequence similarity was added when clustering was performed within HLA-allele-positive subsets. Repertoires with fewer than 30,000 or more than 120,000 public chains were left out of co-occurrence clustering, as were a handful of repertoires with anomalous nucleotide sharing. Not all clones reach the TCRdb copy of this immuneACCESS table, which keeps in-frame sequences only. Checked studies attribute under half of the gap to unresolved V genes and leave the rest unexplained. The DNA was the basis for D and trimming; V, J and clone size are from that table. This sample gives 100,000 to 150,000 clones in total; about four fifths of them show up just once. Of the sample, about 4% is held by the ten largest clones.

The cohort was made up of roughly 670 healthy bone marrow donors. All cohort members were sampled while nominally healthy, although unrecorded immune exposures were likely present. The donor was CMV seronegative and belonged to the group of over 300 seronegative cohort members. Every donor gave a peripheral blood sample, and the peripheral blood mononuclear cells from that sample were used for TCR beta sequencing. Genomic DNA was extracted from the blood cell samples with the Qiagen DNeasy Blood Extraction Kit. Comments on this clone: The antigen this receptor binds is unknown. No much larger clonotype is one base removed from it; base qualities were not supplied.

The paper as a whole reports these results and caveats: HLA typing was unavailable for some donors at each locus, so association tests used only the typed subset. Broadly in line with IMGT annotations, most TCR beta V segments showed up in productive rearrangements about 87% or about 30% of the time in an earlier analysis of 450 to 750 of the donors. The study gave a list of about 160 TCR beta chains associated with cytomegalovirus. Because counts were too low, around 17 rarely observed V segments, including chromosome 9 orphons, were left out of the earlier analysis of approximately 580 of the donors. Strong co-occurrence of HLA alleles, especially DR and DQ, made assigning TCR associations to individual alleles difficult. The cohort was sequenced for TCR beta chains only, and without alpha or paired-chain data the features that could be detected were limited. Compared with the roughly 720-donor mean, donors in an Asian-associated ancestry cluster had fewer N-insertions in productive TCRs, according to a later genetic analysis. A further reported finding was that TCR beta sequences accurately predicted the HLA-A and HLA-B alleles for most subjects in the first cohort. In vitro tests confirmed that three of the cytomegalovirus-associated TCR beta chains recognize cytomegalovirus antigens. Several of the top co-occurrence clusters appeared to be linked to parvovirus B19, influenza, CMV and Epstein-Barr virus, according to a later analysis. In a later genetic analysis, a missense DCLRE1C variant was associated with V-gene and J-gene trimming of TCR beta chains, and the association was replicated in an independent cohort. While some public TCRs were present in many individuals, most TCR sequences turned up only very rarely across donors. The authors suggested that the approach could potentially be extended to other disease states and immunological phenotypes. The classifier was reported to diagnose cytomegalovirus status with high specificity and sensitivity in both the original cohort and the validation cohort. Presence/absence analyses assumed roughly uniform sequencing depth across donors, an assumption that may not hold. In a later analysis, HLA-associated TCR beta chains were found to be more clonally expanded and to have lower generation probabilities than equally common non-associated chains. In a later analysis, TCR association rates were found to vary across HLA loci, with the most associated TCRs seen for DRB1 alleles and the fewest for HLA-C alleles. A later analysis associated about 17,000 TCR beta sequences with specific HLA alleles at a false discovery rate of 0.05. Most CMV-associated TCR beta chains appeared to be HLA-restricted in a later analysis, and the HLA associations seemed to be driven largely by CMV exposure. The only immune exposure information available for the cohort was CMV serostatus. A group of highly shared sequence variants was considered likely to be a technical artifact of the sequencing pipeline. Linkage disequilibrium might explain the correlated functional status among segregating V segments, but an unknown experimental factor could not be excluded.

Specimen: PBMCs. The receptor was isolated from a woman aged 40 to 50 in good health and CMV-seronegative.

The sequence in DNA is TGTGCCATCAGTGAGAGCCAGGGGGGATACGAGCAGTACTTC. Translation gives CAISESQGGYEQYF. Rearrangement joined TRBV10-3 to TRBJ2-7, with a weak D call of TRBD1 (7 bases match). The CDR3 contains 14 residues, cysteine and phenylalanine counted. Only the CDR3 DNA stays, 42 bases, in frame from base 1. Looking up the germline V gene yields CDR1 ENHRY and CDR2 SYGVKD. V and J are truncated by 2 bases and 4 bases respectively, leaving an intervening sequence of 12 bases.